This record looks at one T cell receptor beta chain sequence and its context. Its matching antigen is unknown. A read error may produce the germline difference seen at one junction end. Sequenced by immunoSEQ multiplex PCR; TCRdb stores in-frame clones only, minus some. The data contain about 88,000 clones, about four fifths of them seen just once; the ten biggest clones take up around 5%. The CDR3 runs 14 residues. In germline, CDR1 is SGHNT, CDR2 YYREEE (reference sequence). Specified time point: baseline, week 1 (first vaccination visit). Treatment noted: pre-vaccination baseline after standard-of-care therapy. This record belongs to a study of a mutant IDH1 vaccine in newly diagnosed glioma. Study-level findings and limits: Of the patients, less than 95% had vaccine-induced immune responses.

The chain uses TRBV5-4 and TRBJ2-2; D is perhaps TRBD1 or TRBD2 (5 bases each). This material consisted of PBMCs, taken from a glioma patient treated with radiotherapy, temozolomide or both. The origin of this receptor is a middle-aged man with glioma. Some clones in this sample may be carry-over from other donors' samples. DNA of the CDR3: TGTGCCAGCACCTTGGGACCTAACACCGGGGAGCTGTTTTTT. Translation gives CASTLGPNTGELFF.